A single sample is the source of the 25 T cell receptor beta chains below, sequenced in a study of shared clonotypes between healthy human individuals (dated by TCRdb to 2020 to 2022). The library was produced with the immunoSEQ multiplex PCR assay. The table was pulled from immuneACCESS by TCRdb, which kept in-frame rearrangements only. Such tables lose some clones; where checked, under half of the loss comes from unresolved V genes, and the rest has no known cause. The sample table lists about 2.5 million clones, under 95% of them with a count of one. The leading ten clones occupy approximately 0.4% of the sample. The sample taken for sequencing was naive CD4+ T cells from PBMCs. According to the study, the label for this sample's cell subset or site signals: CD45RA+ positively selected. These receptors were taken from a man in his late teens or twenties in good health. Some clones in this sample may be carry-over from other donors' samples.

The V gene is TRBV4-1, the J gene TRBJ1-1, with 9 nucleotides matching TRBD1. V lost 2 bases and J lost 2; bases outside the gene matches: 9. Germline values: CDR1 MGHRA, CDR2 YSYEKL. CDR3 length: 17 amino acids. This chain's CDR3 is CASSQYGQGPINTEAFF. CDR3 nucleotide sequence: TGCGCCAGCAGCCAATACGGACAGGGGCCGATTAACACTGAAGCTTTCTTT.

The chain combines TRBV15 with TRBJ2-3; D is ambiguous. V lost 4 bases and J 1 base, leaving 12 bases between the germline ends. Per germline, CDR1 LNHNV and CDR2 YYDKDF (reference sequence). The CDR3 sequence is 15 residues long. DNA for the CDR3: TGTGCCACCAGCATTCCCCTGGCGGGCACAGATACGCAGTATTTT. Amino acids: CATSIPLAGTDTQYF.

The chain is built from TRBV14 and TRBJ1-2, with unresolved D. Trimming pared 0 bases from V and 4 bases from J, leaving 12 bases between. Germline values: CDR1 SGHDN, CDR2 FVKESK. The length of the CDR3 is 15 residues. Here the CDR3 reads CASSQDSRKGYGYTF. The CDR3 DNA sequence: TGTGCCAGCAGCCAAGATTCCAGGAAGGGCTATGGCTACACCTTC.

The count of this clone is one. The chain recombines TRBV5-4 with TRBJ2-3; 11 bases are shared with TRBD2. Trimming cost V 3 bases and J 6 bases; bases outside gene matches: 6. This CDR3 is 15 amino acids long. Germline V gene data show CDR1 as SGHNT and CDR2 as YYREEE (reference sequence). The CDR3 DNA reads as TGTGCCAGCAGCTCCCGGACTAGCGGGCATGATACGCAGTATTTT. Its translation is CASSSRTSGHDTQYF. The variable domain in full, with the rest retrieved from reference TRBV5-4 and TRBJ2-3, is ETGVTQSPTHLIKTRGQQVTLRCSSQSGHNTVSWYQQALGQGPQFIFQYYREEENGRGNFPPRFSGLQFPNYSSELNVNALELDDSALYLCASSSRTSGHDTQYFGPGTRLTVL.

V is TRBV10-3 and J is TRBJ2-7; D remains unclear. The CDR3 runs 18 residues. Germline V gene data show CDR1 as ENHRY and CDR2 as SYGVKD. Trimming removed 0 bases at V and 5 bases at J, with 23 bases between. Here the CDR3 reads CAISESGGTRSGFDEQYF. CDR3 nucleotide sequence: TGTGCCATCAGTGAGTCCGGCGGAACAAGATCCGGGTTCGACGAGCAGTACTTC.

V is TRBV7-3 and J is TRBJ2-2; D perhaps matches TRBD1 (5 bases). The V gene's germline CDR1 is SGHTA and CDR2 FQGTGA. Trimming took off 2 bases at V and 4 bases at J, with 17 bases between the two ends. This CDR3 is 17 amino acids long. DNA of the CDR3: TGTGCCAGCAGCTTAGTCGGGCGGTTAGGGGCCACCGGGGAGCTGTTTTTT. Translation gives CASSLVGRLGATGELFF.

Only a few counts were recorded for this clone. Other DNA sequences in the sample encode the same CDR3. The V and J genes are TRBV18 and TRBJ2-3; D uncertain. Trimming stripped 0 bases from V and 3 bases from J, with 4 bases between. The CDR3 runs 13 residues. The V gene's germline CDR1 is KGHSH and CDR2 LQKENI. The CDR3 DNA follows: TGTGCCAGCTCACCACCATCGACAGATACGCAGTATTTT. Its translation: CASSPPSTDTQYF.

CDR3 bases: TGTGCCAGCAGGAGGGAAGACAGGGTCACCTACGAGCAGTACTTC. Its protein is CASRREDRVTYEQYF. This chain uses TRBV6-1 with TRBJ2-7, with TRBD1 matching 7 bases. The CDR3 has 15 residues. Germline values: CDR1 MNHNS, CDR2 SASEGT. V trimming: 6 bases; J trimming: 2 bases; junction bases outside the gene matches: 10.

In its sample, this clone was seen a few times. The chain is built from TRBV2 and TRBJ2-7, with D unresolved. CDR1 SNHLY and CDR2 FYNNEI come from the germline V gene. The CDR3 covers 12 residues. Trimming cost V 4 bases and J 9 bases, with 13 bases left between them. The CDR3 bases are TGTGCCAGCAGTGGTAGCTCCGATGTGCAGTACTTC. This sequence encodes CASSGSSDVQYF.

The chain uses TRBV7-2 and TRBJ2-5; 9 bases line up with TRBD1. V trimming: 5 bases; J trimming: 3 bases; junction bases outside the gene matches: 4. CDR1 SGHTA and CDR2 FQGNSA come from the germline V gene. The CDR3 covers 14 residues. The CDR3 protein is CASSEDRGKETQYF. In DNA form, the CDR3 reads TGTGCCAGCAGCGAGGACAGGGGCAAAGAGACCCAGTACTTC.

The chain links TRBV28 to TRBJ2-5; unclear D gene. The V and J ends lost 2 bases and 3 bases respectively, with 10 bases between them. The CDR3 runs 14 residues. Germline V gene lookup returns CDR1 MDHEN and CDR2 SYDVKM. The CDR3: CASSLPQLKETQYF. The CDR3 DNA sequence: TGTGCCAGCAGTTTACCGCAATTGAAAGAGACCCAGTACTTC.

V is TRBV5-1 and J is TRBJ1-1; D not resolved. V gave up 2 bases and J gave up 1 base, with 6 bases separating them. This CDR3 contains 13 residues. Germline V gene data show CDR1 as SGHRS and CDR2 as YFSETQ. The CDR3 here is CASSLPQNTEAFF. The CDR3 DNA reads TGCGCCAGCAGCTTACCCCAGAACACTGAAGCTTTCTTT.

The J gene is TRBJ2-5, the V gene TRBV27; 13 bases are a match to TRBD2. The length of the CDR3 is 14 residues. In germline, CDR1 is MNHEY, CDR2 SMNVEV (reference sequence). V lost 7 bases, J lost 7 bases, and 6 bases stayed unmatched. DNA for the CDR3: TGTGCCAGCAAACTAGCGGGAGGGCCAGGGACCCAGTACTTC. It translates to CASKLAGGPGTQYF.

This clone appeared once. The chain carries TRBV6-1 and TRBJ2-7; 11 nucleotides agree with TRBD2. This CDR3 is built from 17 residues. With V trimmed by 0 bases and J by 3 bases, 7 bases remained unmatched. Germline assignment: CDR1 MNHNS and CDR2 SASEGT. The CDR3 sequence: CASSEAATSGTGYEQYF. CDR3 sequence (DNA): TGTGCCAGCAGTGAAGCTGCGACTAGCGGGACAGGCTACGAGCAGTACTTC.

The CDR3 region has the DNA TGTGCCACCAGCTATACAGTACACAATCAGCCCCAGCATTTT. As protein: CATSYTVHNQPQHF. V and J are TRBV15 and TRBJ1-5; unclear D gene. Germline V lookup: CDR1 LNHNV, CDR2 YYDKDF (reference sequence). The CDR3 spans 14 residues. The V gene lost 5 bases and the J gene lost 3 bases, with 11 bases spanning the gap. Full variable domain (rest looked up from reference TRBV15 and TRBJ1-5): DAMVIQNPRYQVTQFGKPVTLSCSQTLNHNVMYWYQQKSSQAPKLLFHYYDKDFNNEADTPDNFQSRRPNTSFCFLDIRSPGLGDTAMYLCATSYTVHNQPQHFGDGTRLSIL.

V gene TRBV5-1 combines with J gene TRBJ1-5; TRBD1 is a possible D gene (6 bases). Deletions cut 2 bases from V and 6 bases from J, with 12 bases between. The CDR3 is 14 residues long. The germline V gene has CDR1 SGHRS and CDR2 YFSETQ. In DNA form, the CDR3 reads TGCGCCAGCAGCTTTGGGGGGCCGGGTCAGCCCCAGCATTTT. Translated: CASSFGGPGQPQHF.

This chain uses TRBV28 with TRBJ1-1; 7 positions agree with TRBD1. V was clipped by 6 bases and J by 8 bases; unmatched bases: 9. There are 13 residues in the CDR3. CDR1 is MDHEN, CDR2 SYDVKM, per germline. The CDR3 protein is CASRSGTEEEAFF. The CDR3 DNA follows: TGTGCCAGCAGATCCGGGACAGAAGAAGAAGCTTTCTTT.

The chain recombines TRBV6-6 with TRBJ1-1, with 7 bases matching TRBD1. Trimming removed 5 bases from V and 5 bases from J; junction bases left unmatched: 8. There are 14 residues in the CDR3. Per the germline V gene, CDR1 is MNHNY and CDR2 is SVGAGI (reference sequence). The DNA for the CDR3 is TGTGCCAGCAGTGGGGGACAGTGGGAAACTGAAGCTTTCTTT. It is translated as CASSGGQWETEAFF.

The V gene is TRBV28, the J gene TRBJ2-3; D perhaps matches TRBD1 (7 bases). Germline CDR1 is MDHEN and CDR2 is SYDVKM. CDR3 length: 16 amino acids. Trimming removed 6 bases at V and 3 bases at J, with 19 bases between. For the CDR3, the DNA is TGTGCCAGCAGCCACGGGGGTGGCAGGGGGACAGATACGCAGTATTTT. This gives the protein CASSHGGGRGTDTQYF.

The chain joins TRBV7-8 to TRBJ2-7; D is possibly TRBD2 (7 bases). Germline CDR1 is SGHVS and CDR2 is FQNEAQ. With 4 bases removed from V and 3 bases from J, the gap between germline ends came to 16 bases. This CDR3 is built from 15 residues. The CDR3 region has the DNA TGTGCCAGCAGCTGGACCTCGGGGGGCAACTACGAGCAGTACTTC. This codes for CASSWTSGGNYEQYF.

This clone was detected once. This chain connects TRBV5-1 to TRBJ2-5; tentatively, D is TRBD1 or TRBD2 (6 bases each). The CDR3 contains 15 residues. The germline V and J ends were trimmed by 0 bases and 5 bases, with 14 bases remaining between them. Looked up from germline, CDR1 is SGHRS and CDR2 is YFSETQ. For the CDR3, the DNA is TGCGCCAGCAGCTTGGCCGGGGGCGCGGGGGAGACCCAGTACTTC. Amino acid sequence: CASSLAGGAGETQYF.

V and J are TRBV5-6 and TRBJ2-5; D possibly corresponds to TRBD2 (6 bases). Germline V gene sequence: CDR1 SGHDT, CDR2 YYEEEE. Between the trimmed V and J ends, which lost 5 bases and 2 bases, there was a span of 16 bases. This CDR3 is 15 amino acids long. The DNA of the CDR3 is TGTGCCAGCAGGGAGCTGACGCGGGGACAAGAGACCCAGTACTTC. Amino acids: CASRELTRGQETQYF.

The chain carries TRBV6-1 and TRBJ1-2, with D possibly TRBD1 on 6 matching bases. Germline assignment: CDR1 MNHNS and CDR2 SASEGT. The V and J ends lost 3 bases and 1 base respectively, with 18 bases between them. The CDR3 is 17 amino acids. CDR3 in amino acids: CASSDPGTLPFNYGYTF. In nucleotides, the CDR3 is TGTGCCAGCAGTGACCCCGGGACACTCCCTTTTAACTATGGCTACACCTTC.

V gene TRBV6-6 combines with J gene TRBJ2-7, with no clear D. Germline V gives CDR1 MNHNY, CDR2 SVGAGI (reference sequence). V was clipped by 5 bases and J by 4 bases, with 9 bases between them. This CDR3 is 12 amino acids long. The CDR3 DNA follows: TGTGCCAGCAGTGACTTCCCATACGAGCAGTACTTC. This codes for CASSDFPYEQYF.

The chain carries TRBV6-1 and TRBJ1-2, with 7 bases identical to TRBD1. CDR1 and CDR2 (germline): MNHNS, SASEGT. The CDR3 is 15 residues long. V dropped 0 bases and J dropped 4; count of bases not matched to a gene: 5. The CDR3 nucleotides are TGTGCCAGCAGTGAAGCTCGTAACAGGGGCTATGGCTACACCTTC. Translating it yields CASSEARNRGYGYTF.